The rows below give T cell receptor beta chains drawn from one sample of a study of CD8 T cells in ankylosing spondylitis. TCRdb reprocessed the 5' RACE reads via MiXCR and lists one record per CDR3 protein. Found here are 250,000 to 350,000 distinct CDR3 sequences, 20% of them singletons; the top ten hold about 4%. Sequenced input: blood, either unsorted or a sorted T cell fraction (not recorded which). The receptors here all came from a female donor with ankylosing spondylitis or in good health (not recorded which). Both conserved end residues are part of each CDR3. The order of the fields is clone size, D gene, CDR3 length, V gene, J gene, CDR3 protein, CDR3 DNA. D genes are given only for firm matches. Clone size, where shown, is once, few, many, or a class for clones that have expanded.

clone_size: few; d_call: TRBD1; cdr3_length: 17; v_call: TRBV5-1; j_call: TRBJ1-4; cdr3_aa: CASSSGTGLRWHEKLFF; cdr3_nt: TGCGCCAGCAGCTCCGGGACAGGACTGAGATGGCATGAAAAACTGTTTTTT
clone_size: few; d_call: -; cdr3_length: 16; v_call: TRBV5-1; j_call: TRBJ2-3; cdr3_aa: CASSLAGAASTDTQYF; cdr3_nt: TGCGCCAGCAGCTTGGCCGGAGCGGCTAGCACAGATACGCAGTATTTT
clone_size: -; d_call: TRBD2; cdr3_length: 16; v_call: TRBV9; j_call: TRBJ2-3; cdr3_aa: CASSPRLAGPLDTQYF; cdr3_nt: TGTGCCAGCAGCCCTCGACTAGCGGGACCCTTAGATACGCAGTATTTT
clone_size: few; d_call: TRBD1; cdr3_length: 15; v_call: TRBV29-1; j_call: TRBJ2-3; cdr3_aa: CSVGRPGGRADTQYF; cdr3_nt: TGCAGCGTTGGAAGACCAGGGGGAAGAGCAGATACGCAGTATTTT
clone_size: -; d_call: -; cdr3_length: 13; v_call: TRBV5-5; j_call: TRBJ2-5; cdr3_aa: CASSLGLWETQYF; cdr3_nt: TGTGCCAGCAGCTTGGGCCTCTGGGAGACCCAGTACTTC
clone_size: -; d_call: -; cdr3_length: 14; v_call: TRBV30; j_call: TRBJ2-7; cdr3_aa: CAWADGVVAYEQYF; cdr3_nt: TGTGCCTGGGCCGACGGGGTAGTCGCCTACGAGCAGTACTTC
clone_size: -; d_call: TRBD2; cdr3_length: 15; v_call: TRBV7-2; j_call: TRBJ2-5; cdr3_aa: CASSEQSGVQETQYF; cdr3_nt: TGTGCCAGCAGCGAGCAAAGCGGGGTACAAGAGACCCAGTACTTC
clone_size: -; d_call: TRBD1; cdr3_length: 14; v_call: TRBV3-1; j_call: TRBJ1-1; cdr3_aa: CASSPRGPGTEAFF; cdr3_nt: TGTGCCAGCAGCCCCAGGGGGCCGGGCACTGAAGCTTTCTTT
clone_size: -; d_call: -; cdr3_length: 16; v_call: TRBV10-3; j_call: TRBJ2-1; cdr3_aa: CAISEMGQGVHNEQFF; cdr3_nt: TGTGCCATCAGTGAGATGGGGCAGGGTGTACACAATGAGCAGTTCTTC
clone_size: few; d_call: -; cdr3_length: 13; v_call: TRBV24-1; j_call: TRBJ2-3; cdr3_aa: CATSRGWTDTQYF; cdr3_nt: TGTGCCACCAGCCGCGGTTGGACAGATACGCAGTATTTT
clone_size: few; d_call: -; cdr3_length: 12; v_call: TRBV7-6; j_call: TRBJ2-1; cdr3_aa: CASSPNMNEQFF; cdr3_nt: TGTGCCAGCAGCCCGAATATGAATGAGCAGTTCTTC
clone_size: -; d_call: TRBD1; cdr3_length: 15; v_call: TRBV6-1; j_call: TRBJ2-1; cdr3_aa: CASRKDRGLFNEQFF; cdr3_nt: TGTGCCAGCAGGAAGGACAGGGGGTTGTTCAATGAGCAGTTCTTC
clone_size: few; d_call: TRBD1; cdr3_length: 16; v_call: TRBV12-3/TRBV12-4; j_call: TRBJ1-5; cdr3_aa: CASSSGQGVGNQPQHF; cdr3_nt: TGTGCCAGCAGTTCCGGACAGGGCGTCGGCAATCAGCCCCAGCATTTT
clone_size: many; d_call: TRBD2; cdr3_length: 14; v_call: TRBV20-1; j_call: TRBJ2-1; cdr3_aa: CSAAGTSGYNEQFF; cdr3_nt: TGCAGTGCCGCGGGGACTAGCGGATACAATGAGCAGTTCTTC
clone_size: -; d_call: TRBD1; cdr3_length: 17; v_call: TRBV10-3; j_call: TRBJ2-2; cdr3_aa: CAISERLAGGNTGELFF; cdr3_nt: TGTGCCATCAGTGAGCGCTTAGCAGGGGGGAACACCGGGGAGCTGTTTTTT
clone_size: -; d_call: -; cdr3_length: 11; v_call: TRBV29-1; j_call: TRBJ2-7; cdr3_aa: CSVDQNYEQYF; cdr3_nt: TGCAGCGTTGACCAGAACTACGAGCAGTACTTC
clone_size: few; d_call: -; cdr3_length: 12; v_call: TRBV5-4; j_call: TRBJ1-1; cdr3_aa: CASSQDRLEAFF; cdr3_nt: TGTGCCAGCAGCCAGGATCGCCTTGAAGCTTTCTTT
clone_size: many; d_call: TRBD1; cdr3_length: 16; v_call: TRBV20-1; j_call: TRBJ2-2; cdr3_aa: CSATYWAGGASGELFF; cdr3_nt: TGCAGTGCCACCTATTGGGCAGGGGGCGCGAGTGGGGAGCTGTTTTTT
clone_size: -; d_call: -; cdr3_length: 13; v_call: TRBV5-1; j_call: TRBJ2-1; cdr3_aa: CASSLAVQNEQFF; cdr3_nt: TGCGCCAGCAGCTTGGCCGTCCAAAATGAGCAGTTCTTC
clone_size: many; d_call: TRBD1; cdr3_length: 14; v_call: TRBV7-9; j_call: TRBJ1-1; cdr3_aa: CASSVRQGSTEAFF; cdr3_nt: TGTGCCAGCAGCGTACGACAGGGGAGCACTGAAGCTTTCTTT
clone_size: -; d_call: TRBD2; cdr3_length: 16; v_call: TRBV30; j_call: TRBJ2-1; cdr3_aa: CAFLTPGLAGTNEQFF; cdr3_nt: TGTGCCTTCCTCACACCGGGACTAGCGGGAACCAATGAGCAGTTCTTC
clone_size: -; d_call: -; cdr3_length: 16; v_call: TRBV13; j_call: TRBJ1-1; cdr3_aa: CASSRGGNILNTEAFF; cdr3_nt: TGTGCCAGCAGCCGTGGGGGAAACATACTAAACACTGAAGCTTTCTTT
clone_size: few; d_call: -; cdr3_length: 14; v_call: TRBV6-1; j_call: TRBJ1-2; cdr3_aa: CASSGTVTNYGYTF; cdr3_nt: TGTGCCAGCAGTGGGACAGTCACTAACTATGGCTACACCTTC
clone_size: many; d_call: -; cdr3_length: 12; v_call: TRBV29-1; j_call: TRBJ2-2; cdr3_aa: CSVSPSAGELFF; cdr3_nt: TGCAGCGTCTCCCCGTCGGCGGGGGAGCTGTTTTTT